This T cell receptor (beta chain) was retrieved from a study of spatial heterogeneity in lung cancer. Overall study context: Donation came from some 72 patients with untreated early-stage non-small cell lung cancer. Regarding the study as a whole: Whereas they appeared in blood less at follow-up, ubiquitous expanded tumor TCRs appeared there more at resection.

This clonotype was detected many times. The antigen remains unidentified. One end of the junction does not line up with germline, which may come from a read error. Time point reported: blood at routine non-recurrence follow-up after resection. Frozen PBMC, nontumor lung or tumor provided whole RNA, which was sequenced unsorted. This CDR3 contains 15 residues. TCRdb re-called the 5' RACE reads with MiXCR, one entry per CDR3 protein. The data contain about 46,000 distinct CDR3 sequences, around 11% of them singletons. The sequencing here drew on PBMCs, taken at follow-up. This chain links TRBV12-3 or TRBV12-4 with TRBJ2-3, with 11 nucleotides matching TRBD2. This sequence originates from a male donor with early-stage non-small cell lung cancer. As DNA, the CDR3 is TGTGCCAGCAGCTTAGCGGGAGGGCTGGCAGATACGCAGTATTTT. Its translation is CASSLAGGLADTQYF.